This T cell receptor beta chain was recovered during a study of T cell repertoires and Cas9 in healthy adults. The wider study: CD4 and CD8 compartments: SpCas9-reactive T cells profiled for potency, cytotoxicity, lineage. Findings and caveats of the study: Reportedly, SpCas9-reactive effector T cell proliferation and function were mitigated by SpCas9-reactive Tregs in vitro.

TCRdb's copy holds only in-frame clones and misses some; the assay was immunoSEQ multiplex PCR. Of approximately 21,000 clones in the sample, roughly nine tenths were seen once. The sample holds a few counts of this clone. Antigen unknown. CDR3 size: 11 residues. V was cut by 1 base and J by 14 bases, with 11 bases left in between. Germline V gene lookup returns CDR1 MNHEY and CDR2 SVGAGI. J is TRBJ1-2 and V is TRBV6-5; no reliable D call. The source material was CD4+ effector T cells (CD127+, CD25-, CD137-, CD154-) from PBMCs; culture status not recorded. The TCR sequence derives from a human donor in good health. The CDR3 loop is CASSYLARETF. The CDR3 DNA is TGTGCCAGCAGTTACTTGGCTCGCGAGACCTTC.